The rows below give T cell receptor beta chains drawn from one sample of a study of T cell changes during pregnancy in multiple sclerosis. The method was immunoSEQ multiplex PCR; TCRdb's version includes in-frame clones alone and lacks a portion of them. This table holds approximately 100,000 clones, 92% found once. This sample comprised peripheral blood, obtained after pregnancy. The receptor set was obtained from a female donor in good health, enrolled as a control in a pregnancy study. The CDR3 runs from the conserved cysteine through the conserved F or W. The order of the fields is clone size, V gene, J gene, D gene, CDR3 protein, CDR3 DNA. A D gene is named only where the DNA matches it firmly. Clone size appears in some rows only: once, few, many, or a class for an expanded clone.

NA,TRBV14,TRBJ1-6,TRBD1,CASSRDRAYSPLHF,TGTGCCAGCAGCCGGGACAGGGCCTATTCACCCCTCCACTTT
NA,TRBV2,TRBJ1-3,NA,CASSTDGGAGNTIYF,TGTGCCAGCAGTACCGACGGGGGGGCAGGAAACACCATATATTTT
NA,TRBV5-1,TRBJ1-5,NA,CASSLEGDKPQHF,TGCGCCAGCAGCTTGGAGGGGGACAAGCCCCAGCATTTT
NA,TRBV29-1,TRBJ2-1,TRBD2,CSVDPGTSAHNEQFF,TGCAGCGTTGATCCCGGGACTAGCGCCCACAATGAGCAGTTCTTC
NA,TRBV10-1,TRBJ2-7,TRBD1,CASSESWGTGAYEQYF,TGCGCCAGCAGTGAATCATGGGGGACAGGGGCCTACGAGCAGTACTTC
NA,TRBV27,TRBJ2-7,TRBD1,CATSSRDRGYEQYF,TGTGCCACCTCCTCCAGGGACAGGGGCTACGAGCAGTACTTC
NA,TRBV6-5,TRBJ2-3,NA,CASSYSLVTDTQYF,TGTGCCAGCAGTTACTCGCTAGTCACAGATACGCAGTATTTT
once,TRBV7-9,TRBJ2-1,NA,CASRSGLAPNEQFF,TGTGCCAGCAGAAGCGGGCTAGCCCCCAATGAGCAGTTCTTC
NA,TRBV7-2,TRBJ2-1,TRBD2,CASSPRTSGRSSYNEQFF,TGTGCCAGCAGCCCCCGGACTAGCGGGAGGAGCTCCTACAATGAGCAGTTCTTC
NA,TRBV6-6,TRBJ2-3,NA,CASSPTSSTDTQYF,TGTGCCAGCAGCCCGACATCTAGCACAGATACGCAGTATTTT
NA,TRBV11-2,TRBJ1-3,NA,CASSLDVGLSSGNTIYF,TGTGCCAGCAGCTTAGATGTGGGACTGTCCTCTGGAAACACCATATATTTT
NA,TRBV30,TRBJ1-4,NA,CAWSEVQMNEKLFF,TGTGCCTGGAGTGAAGTACAGATGAATGAAAAACTGTTTTTT
NA,TRBV7-3,TRBJ2-2,TRBD2,CASSQSGTLITGELFF,TGTGCCAGCAGCCAAAGCGGGACCCTGATCACCGGGGAGCTGTTTTTT
NA,TRBV18,TRBJ1-1,NA,CASSPGGSTEAFF,TGTGCCAGCTCACCAGGGGGGAGCACTGAAGCTTTCTTT
NA,TRBV5-5,TRBJ1-1,NA,CASSLAARTAEAFF,TGTGCCAGCAGCTTGGCCGCCAGGACAGCGGAAGCTTTCTTT
NA,TRBV28,TRBJ2-7,NA,CASSRTAYAYEQYF,TGTGCCAGCAGTCGGACAGCTTACGCCTACGAGCAGTACTTC
NA,TRBV7-8,TRBJ2-1,TRBD2,CASRTRTSIRHEQFF,TGTGCCAGCAGGACCAGGACTAGCATCAGGCATGAGCAGTTCTTC
once,TRBV6-6,TRBJ1-3,TRBD1,CASSYSGQGYTIYF,TGTGCCAGCAGTTACTCGGGACAGGGTTACACCATATATTTT
NA,TRBV7-6,TRBJ2-1,TRBD2,CASSPTSGLYNEQFF,TGTGCCAGCAGCCCGACTAGCGGGCTCTACAATGAGCAGTTCTTC
NA,TRBV29-1,TRBJ2-1,TRBD2,CSERGGYNEQFF,TGCAGCGAGCGGGGGGGCTACAATGAGCAGTTCTTC
NA,TRBV7-8,TRBJ2-7,TRBD2,CASSLALAGGRTYEQYF,TGTGCCAGCAGCTTGGCTCTAGCGGGAGGACGGACCTACGAGCAGTACTTC
NA,TRBV5-1,TRBJ1-4,NA,CASSPAGQGRREKLFF,TGCGCCAGCAGCCCAGCGGGGCAGGGGCGGCGTGAAAAACTGTTTTTT
NA,TRBV5-1,TRBJ2-3,TRBD2,CASSSGSGRGIDTQYF,TGCGCCAGCAGCTCGGGTAGCGGGAGAGGAATAGATACGCAGTATTTT
NA,TRBV5-1,TRBJ2-5,NA,CASSYGRQGETQYF,TGCGCCAGCAGCTATGGCCGGCAGGGGGAGACCCAGTACTTC
once,TRBV19,TRBJ2-1,TRBD2,CASSIARGRWFDEQFF,TGTGCCAGTAGTATAGCTCGCGGGAGGTGGTTCGATGAGCAGTTCTTC
NA,TRBV5-1,TRBJ2-1,TRBD2,CASSLRSGTPDEQFF,TGCGCCAGCAGCTTGAGAAGCGGGACCCCCGATGAGCAGTTCTTC
NA,TRBV6-4,TRBJ1-6,TRBD1,CASSGQGENSPLHF,TGTGCCAGCAGTGGACAGGGGGAAAATTCACCCCTCCACTTT
NA,TRBV7-9,TRBJ1-3,TRBD1,CASSARGGGHGNTIYF,TGTGCCAGCAGCGCCCGAGGAGGGGGCCATGGAAACACCATATATTTT
NA,TRBV6-1,TRBJ2-1,NA,CASSETRVSYNEQFF,TGTGCCAGCAGTGAAACGAGGGTCTCCTACAATGAGCAGTTCTTC
few,TRBV29-1,TRBJ1-1,NA,CSVERQAMNTEAFF,TGCAGCGTTGAGCGTCAGGCCATGAACACTGAAGCTTTCTTT
NA,TRBV19,TRBJ2-7,TRBD1,CASSIGQGSYEQYF,TGTGCCAGTAGTATTGGACAGGGATCCTACGAGCAGTACTTC
NA,TRBV19,TRBJ2-3,NA,CASMEGGSTDTQYF,TGTGCCAGTATGGAGGGGGGGAGCACAGATACGCAGTATTTT
NA,TRBV6-4,TRBJ1-2,NA,CASRETGSHGYTF,TGTGCCAGCAGAGAGACAGGATCCCATGGCTACACCTTC
NA,TRBV2,TRBJ2-7,TRBD1,CASSVGPADRGYEQYF,TGTGCCAGCAGTGTCGGCCCCGCCGACAGGGGCTACGAGCAGTACTTC
NA,TRBV30,TRBJ1-2,NA,CAWRVNRDRGYTF,TGTGCCTGGAGGGTTAACAGGGACCGTGGCTACACCTTC
NA,TRBV5-6,TRBJ2-7,TRBD1,CASSFGTGLFEQYF,TGTGCCAGCAGCTTTGGGACAGGGTTGTTCGAGCAGTACTTC
NA,TRBV4-2,TRBJ2-7,NA,CASSQEVESLAYEQYF,TGTGCCAGCAGCCAAGAAGTGGAATCCCTAGCCTACGAGCAGTACTTC
NA,TRBV7-8,TRBJ1-5,NA,CASSSRSWRKRLNQPQHF,TGTGCCAGCAGCTCACGCTCCTGGCGCAAAAGACTCAATCAGCCCCAGCATTTT
NA,TRBV6-5,TRBJ2-7,NA,CASSYSFGGYYEQYF,TGTGCCAGCAGTTACTCTTTTGGGGGCTACTACGAGCAGTACTTC
NA,TRBV27,TRBJ2-3,TRBD2,CASSPGLAGGKYF,TGTGCCAGCAGCCCTGGACTAGCGGGAGGGAAGTATTTT
NA,TRBV6-4,TRBJ1-4,TRBD1,CASSDPTRDRGRVTNEKLFF,TGTGCCAGCAGTGACCCAACCCGGGACAGGGGGCGCGTGACTAATGAAAAACTGTTTTTT
few,TRBV30,TRBJ1-1,NA,CAWKQGEGTEAFF,TGTGCCTGGAAACAGGGAGAGGGCACTGAAGCTTTCTTT
NA,TRBV9,TRBJ2-7,TRBD1,CASSVGGQSYEQYF,TGTGCCAGCAGCGTAGGGGGACAGTCCTACGAGCAGTACTTC